Presented here are 16 T cell receptor beta chains from one specimen sequenced in a study of blood T cell repertoires in COVID-19. Sequencing was performed with immunoSEQ multiplex PCR; in TCRdb, only in-frame clones are kept and a portion is missing. This sample has about 400,000 clones, with around 90% found just once. Sequenced input: PBMCs or T cells enriched from blood (not recorded which). These receptors originate from a middle-aged woman with acute COVID-19.

The V and J genes are TRBV4-1 and TRBJ2-7; no reliable D call. CDR1 is MGHRA, CDR2 YSYEKL, per germline. The ends were cut back, 0 bases at V and 5 bases at J, with 14 bases in the middle. The CDR3 sequence is 15 residues long. Here the CDR3 DNA reads TGCGCCAGCAGCCAAGATAGCAGAGTTAGTAACGAGCAGTACTTC. This gives the protein CASSQDSRVSNEQYF.

This clone was counted a single time. The rearrangement joins TRBV5-4 to TRBJ1-6; a possible D gene is TRBD1 (6 bases). The CDR3 covers 15 residues. V shed 3 bases and J shed 8 bases, with 15 bases lying between them. Germline assignment: CDR1 SGHNT and CDR2 YYREEE (reference sequence). CDR3 protein: CASSSEQGSDSPLHF. Here the CDR3 DNA reads TGTGCCAGCAGCTCGGAACAGGGTTCTGATTCACCCCTCCACTTT.

The chain couples TRBV12-3 or TRBV12-4 to TRBJ2-7, with D possibly being TRBD2 (6 bases). V lost 3 bases and J lost 7, with 13 bases in between. The CDR3 consists of 13 residues. The CDR3 region is CASSFESGGEQYF. The CDR3 DNA follows: TGTGCCAGCAGTTTTGAATCCGGGGGTGAGCAGTACTTC.

This clone was seen once. This rearrangement joins TRBV30 to TRBJ1-2; TRBD1 matches 8 bases. Germline loops: CDR1 GTSNPN, CDR2 SVGIG (reference sequence). The CDR3 is 14 amino acids. The V gene end was trimmed by 2 bases and the J gene end by 6 bases; junction bases not matched to a gene: 8. The chain's CDR3 is CAWSRGRGQDGYTF. The CDR3 coding sequence is TGTGCCTGGAGTAGGGGCAGGGGGCAGGATGGCTACACCTTC.

CDR3 protein: CASSQEGHFSGRETQYF. CDR3 coding DNA: TGCGCCAGCAGCCAAGAGGGTCATTTTAGCGGGCGGGAGACCCAGTACTTC. V gene TRBV4-1 combines with J gene TRBJ2-5; 7 bases align to TRBD2. This CDR3 has 17 amino acids. V lost 0 bases, J lost 5 bases, and 12 bases stayed unmatched. From germline, CDR1 is MGHRA and CDR2 YSYEKL.

The genes are TRBV12-3 or TRBV12-4 and TRBJ1-4; no definite D call. This CDR3 has 13 residues. V was trimmed by 6 bases and J by 10 bases, leaving 15 bases between them. CDR3 residues: CASSLGSPGKLFF. Here the CDR3 DNA reads TGTGCCAGCAGCTTGGGCAGCCCTGGAAAACTGTTTTTT.

V gene TRBV29-1 combines with J gene TRBJ1-2, with 11 nucleotides matching TRBD1. CDR3 length equals 13 residues. CDR1 and CDR2 from the germline V gene are SQVTM and ANQGSEA. Unmatched junction bases numbered 4, after V lost 6 bases and J lost 4 bases. In DNA form, the CDR3 reads TGCAGCGTCGGACAGGGGGCAAGCTATGGCTACACCTTC. It specifies CSVGQGASYGYTF.

CDR3 amino acids: CASSPSSNTQYF. CDR3 in DNA: TGTGCCAGCAGCCCTTCTAGTAATACGCAGTATTTT. The rearrangement joins TRBV5-6 to TRBJ2-3; no firm D call. CDR3 size: 12 residues. Germline loops: CDR1 SGHDT, CDR2 YYEEEE. With 4 bases removed from V and 7 bases from J, the gap between germline ends came to 10 bases.

This clone showed up just once. The J gene is TRBJ1-1, the V gene TRBV6-5; TRBD1 matches 7 bases. The V gene end was trimmed by 6 bases and the J gene end by 0 bases; junction bases not matched to a gene: 7. The CDR3 is 15 amino acids. Germline-derived CDR1 and CDR2 are MNHEY and SVGAGI. CDR3 amino acids: CASRLGQDLNTEAFF. CDR3 in DNA: TGTGCCAGCAGGCTCGGACAGGACTTGAACACTGAAGCTTTCTTT.

This sequence joins TRBV30 and TRBJ2-1, with TRBD2 matching over 8 bases. The CDR3 has 15 residues. V trimming: 1 base; J trimming: 8 bases; junction bases outside the gene matches: 10. CDR1 and CDR2 from the germline V gene are GTSNPN and SVGIG (reference sequence). The CDR3 DNA reads as TGTGCCTGGAGTGCCGGGCTGCGGGGGGCCGATGAGCAGTTCTTC. Its protein is CAWSAGLRGADEQFF.

The chain links TRBV19 to TRBJ2-5; D not resolved. V shed 5 bases and J shed 1 base, with 8 bases lying between them. The CDR3 runs 13 residues. Germline V CDR1 and CDR2: LNHDA, SQIVND (reference sequence). CDR3: CASSSQAQETQYF. The CDR3, as DNA: TGTGCCAGTAGTTCCCAGGCCCAAGAGACCCAGTACTTC.

The chain joins TRBV5-4 to TRBJ2-1; D is perhaps TRBD1 (6 bases). Germline assignment: CDR1 SGHNT and CDR2 YYREEE (reference sequence). The CDR3 length is 19 residues. V lost 4 bases and J lost 1, with 24 bases in between. CDR3 nucleotides: TGTGCCAGCAGCGGAGTGACCCTTTCGACAGGAACGTCCTACAATGAGCAGTTCTTC. It codes for CASSGVTLSTGTSYNEQFF.

The genes are TRBV20-1 and TRBJ1-2; unclear D gene. From germline, CDR1 is DFQATT and CDR2 SNEGSKA (reference sequence). The ends were cut back, 6 bases at V and 5 bases at J, with 10 bases in the middle. There are 11 residues in the CDR3. CDR3 nucleotide sequence: TGCAGTGCCCCCGAGGAATATGGCTACACCTTC. It yields the protein CSAPEEYGYTF.

The rearrangement uses TRBV4-1 and TRBJ1-2; TRBD1 matches at 11 bases. Unmatched junction bases numbered 6, after V lost 1 base and J lost 2 bases. The CDR3 runs 17 residues. Germline CDR1 and CDR2: MGHRA and YSYEKL. Written as DNA, the CDR3 is TGCGCCAGCAGCCAAGGGGTTAGGACAGGGGGCAACTATGGCTACACCTTC. Amino acid sequence: CASSQGVRTGGNYGYTF.

V and J are TRBV10-1 and TRBJ2-1; D is possibly TRBD1 (5 bases). Deletions cut 7 bases from V and 4 bases from J, with 14 bases between. Germline CDR1 is WNHNN and CDR2 is SYGVQD (reference sequence). The CDR3 length is 14 residues. In nucleotides, the CDR3 is TGCGCCAGCAAGGACACCTACGATTACAATGAGCAGTTCTTC. Translated, it gives CASKDTYDYNEQFF.

The chain recombines TRBV5-1 with TRBJ1-3; 7 bases fit TRBD1. Germline V lookup: CDR1 SGHRS, CDR2 YFSETQ. Trimming removed 5 bases from V and 4 bases from J; junction bases left unmatched: 6. The CDR3 totals 14 residues. In nucleotides, the CDR3 is TGCGCCAGCAGGGCCGACAGGGCCGGAAACACCATATATTTT. Its translation: CASRADRAGNTIYF.